This T cell receptor (beta chain) was captured in a study of cytomegalovirus exposure and HLA in healthy donors. Study-wide results and caveats: In vitro work confirmed that a few CMV-associated chains recognize CMV antigens.

All the people who gave samples were healthy bone marrow donors. With respect to this clone: Antigen specificity is unknown.

The PCR contained 60 Vbeta and 13 Jbeta primers. TCRdb's table, derived via immunoSEQ multiplex PCR, lists solely in-frame clones and lacks some. Recorded for this sample: some 39,000 clones. The receptor comes from a male donor in good health and CMV-seronegative. The sample taken for sequencing was PBMCs.

The CDR3 reads CSVGRTGTEIETQYF. For the CDR3, the DNA is TGCAGCGTTGGGCGTACCGGGACAGAAATAGAGACCCAGTACTTC. The chain employs TRBV29-1 and TRBJ2-5, with 7 positions matching TRBD1. CDR3 size: 15 residues. V lost 4 bases, J lost 4 bases, and 12 bases stayed unmatched. CDR1 is SQVTM, CDR2 ANQGSEA, per germline.